This T cell receptor (beta chain) was recorded in a study of breast tumors, draining lymph nodes, adjacent tissues. CDR3 length equals 14 residues. CDR1 LNHDA and CDR2 SQIVND come from the germline V gene (reference sequence). The ends were cut back, 7 bases at V and 4 bases at J, with 16 bases in the middle. General observations from the study: Tumor T cell lymph node origin was a supported hypothesis, not proven. Compared with basal-like, luminal-like tumors shared significantly more repertoire with nontumor tissue. Compared with lymph nodes, tumors were less diverse; compared with nontumor tissue, more. Most tumor T cells seemingly derive from lymph node, then expand in tumor.

TCRdb re-called the multiplex PCR reads with MiXCR, one entry per CDR3 protein. The repertoire holds some 150,000 distinct CDR3 sequences, with about 30% as singletons. This clonotype was recorded at least ten times. Its antigen is not known. Samples came from axillary lymph nodes draining the breast cancer. V is TRBV19 and J is TRBJ2-5; D may match TRBD1 or TRBD2 (5 bases each). The sample consisted of axillary lymph node tissue. The source is a female donor with breast cancer. Some clones in this sample may be carry-over from other donors' samples. The CDR3 DNA sequence: TGTGCCAGTACCCAAGGGAGCAGGGCAGAGACCCAGTACTTC. As protein: CASTQGSRAETQYF.